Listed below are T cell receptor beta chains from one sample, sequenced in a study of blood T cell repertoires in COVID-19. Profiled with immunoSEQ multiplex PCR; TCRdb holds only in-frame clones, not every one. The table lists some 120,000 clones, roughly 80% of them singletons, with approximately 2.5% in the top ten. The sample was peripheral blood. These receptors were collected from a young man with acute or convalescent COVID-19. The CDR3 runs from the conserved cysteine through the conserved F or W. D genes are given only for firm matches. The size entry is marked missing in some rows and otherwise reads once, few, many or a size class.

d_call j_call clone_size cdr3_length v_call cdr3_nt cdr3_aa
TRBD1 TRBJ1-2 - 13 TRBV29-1 TGCAGCGTTGATAAGCAGGGGGCTAGTGGCTACACCTTC CSVDKQGASGYTF
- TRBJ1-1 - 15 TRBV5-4 TGTGCCAGCAGCCCCGACCCCAGGGGGAACACTGAAGCTTTCTTT CASSPDPRGNTEAFF
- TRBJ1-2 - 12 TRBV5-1 TGCGCCAGCGGAGTGGGTGGTGCTGGCTACACCTTC CASGVGGAGYTF
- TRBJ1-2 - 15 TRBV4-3 TGCGCCAGCAGCCAAGAAGTAGACTCTAACTATGGCTACACCTTC CASSQEVDSNYGYTF
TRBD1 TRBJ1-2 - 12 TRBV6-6 TGTGCCAGCAGTGCTACAGGGGGCCACTACACCTTC CASSATGGHYTF
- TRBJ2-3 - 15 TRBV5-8 TGTGCCAGCAGCCCGCAGCTTGGGGGCCTAGATACGCAGTATTTT CASSPQLGGLDTQYF
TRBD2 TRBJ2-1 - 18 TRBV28 TGTGCCAGCAGGAGGACTAGCGGGAGGGCCGTCGCGGACAATGAGCAGTTCTTC CASRRTSGRAVADNEQFF
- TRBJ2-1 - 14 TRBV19 TGTGCCAGTAGTATGGGGAGAGACTACAATGAGCAGTTCTTC CASSMGRDYNEQFF
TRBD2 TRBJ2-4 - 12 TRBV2 TGTGCCAGCAGTGTCATCCAGCGGGGGGGCGACTTC CASSVIQRGGDF
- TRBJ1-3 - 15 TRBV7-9 TGTGCCAGCACTCCGCCGGGGAGAGAGGGAAACACCATATATTTT CASTPPGREGNTIYF
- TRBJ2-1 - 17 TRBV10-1 TGCGCCAGCAGTGAGGTGGCGCAGACTAGGGGGCTTAATGAGCAGTTCTTC CASSEVAQTRGLNEQFF
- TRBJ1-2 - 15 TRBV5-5 TGTGCCAGCAGCTTGGGTCAGGGGCAAGCCTATGGCTACACCTTC CASSLGQGQAYGYTF
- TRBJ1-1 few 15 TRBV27 TGTGCCAGCAGTTTATCAATGACAGGCACCACTGAAGCTTTCTTT CASSLSMTGTTEAFF
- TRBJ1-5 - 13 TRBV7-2 TGTGCCAGCAGCCCCGACAGAAATCAGCCCCAGCATTTT CASSPDRNQPQHF
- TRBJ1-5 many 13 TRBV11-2 TGTGCCAGCAGCCCGTCGGTTGATCAGCCCCAGCATTTT CASSPSVDQPQHF
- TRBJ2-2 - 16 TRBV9 TGTGCCAGCAGCCCCCTGGGGGGAGAGAACACCGGGGAGCTGTTTTTT CASSPLGGENTGELFF
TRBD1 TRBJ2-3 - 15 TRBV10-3 TGTGCCATCACCTTGACAGGGGATCCCACAGATACGCAGTATTTT CAITLTGDPTDTQYF
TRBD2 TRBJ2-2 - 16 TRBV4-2 TGTGCCAGCAGCCCTTCTCTCGGGAGGGCCGCCGGGGAGCTGTTTTTT CASSPSLGRAAGELFF
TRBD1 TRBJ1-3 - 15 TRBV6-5 TGTGCCAGCAGCCGGGACAGCGAATCTGGAAACACCATATATTTT CASSRDSESGNTIYF
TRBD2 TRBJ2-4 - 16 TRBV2 TGTGCCAGCAGATCCGGGACTACCGTCCCCAAAAACATTCAGTACTTC CASRSGTTVPKNIQYF
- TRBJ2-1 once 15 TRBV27 TGTGCCAGCAGTTTTACGGGGGGCGTCTACAATGAGCAGTTCTTC CASSFTGGVYNEQFF
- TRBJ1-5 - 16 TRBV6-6 TGTGCCAGCAGTTACTCTTCGGGGGGCGGCAATCAGCCCCAGCATTTT CASSYSSGGGNQPQHF
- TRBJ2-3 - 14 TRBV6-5 TGTGCCAGCAGTTGGGAGGCCGGCACAGATACGCAGTATTTT CASSWEAGTDTQYF
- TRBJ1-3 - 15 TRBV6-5 TGTGCCAGCAGTTCTATTCGGGTCGAAGGAAACACCATATATTTT CASSSIRVEGNTIYF
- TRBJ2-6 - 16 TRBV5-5 TGTGCCAGCAGCTTGGTAGGGGCCACTGGGGCCAACGTCCTGACTTTC CASSLVGATGANVLTF
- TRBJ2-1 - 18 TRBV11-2 TGTGCCAGCAGCCACCTAGACTGGGGCGGGAACTCCTACAATGAGCAGTTCTTC CASSHLDWGGNSYNEQFF
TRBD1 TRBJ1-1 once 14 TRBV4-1 TGCGCCAGCAGCCAAGTCGGGACAGCCACTGAAGCTTTCTTT CASSQVGTATEAFF
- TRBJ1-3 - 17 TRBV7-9 TGTGCCAGCAGTAAAACGAGGGCCCCGAGCTCTGGAAACACCATATATTTT CASSKTRAPSSGNTIYF
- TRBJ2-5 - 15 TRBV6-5 TGTGCCAGCAGTTCCTTATCCAGGGGGAGGGAGACCCAGTACTTC CASSSLSRGRETQYF
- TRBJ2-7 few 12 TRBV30 TGTGCCTGGAGAGGCAGGGGCGGCGAGCAGTACTTC CAWRGRGGEQYF
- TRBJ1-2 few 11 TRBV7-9 TGTGCCAGCCAGGTAATAGGTGGCTACACCTTC CASQVIGGYTF
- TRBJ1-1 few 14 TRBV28 TGTGCCAGCATCTCTTCGGGGGTGAACACTGAAGCTTTCTTT CASISSGVNTEAFF
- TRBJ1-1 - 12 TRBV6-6 TGTGCCAGCACCGAGTCGGACTTAGGAGCTTTCTTT CASTESDLGAFF
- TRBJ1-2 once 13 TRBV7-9 TGTGCCAGCAGCTTAGGGGAGGTGGATGGCTACACCTTC CASSLGEVDGYTF
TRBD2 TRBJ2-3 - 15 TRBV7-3 TGTGCCAGCAGCTTAGCGGGAGGGCTTGGAGATACGCAGTATTTT CASSLAGGLGDTQYF
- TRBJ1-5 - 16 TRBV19 TGTGCCAGTAGTGCCAGCAGGGGAAGCACGGCTCAGCCCCAGCATTTT CASSASRGSTAQPQHF
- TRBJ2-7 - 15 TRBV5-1 TGCGCCAGCAGCTGGCTCCAGGCATCCCCTAACGAGCAGTACTTC CASSWLQASPNEQYF
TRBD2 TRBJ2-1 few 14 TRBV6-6 TGTGCCACCGAGCGGGAGTTATCCCCAAATGAGCAGTTCTTC CATERELSPNEQFF
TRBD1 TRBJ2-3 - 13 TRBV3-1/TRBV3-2 TGTGCCAGCAGCCAGAGGACAGGGGGGACGCAGTATTTT CASSQRTGGTQYF
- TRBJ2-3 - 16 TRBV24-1 TGTGCCACCAGTGCTCCGGACGGGGGTGGGGCAGATACGCAGTATTTT CATSAPDGGGADTQYF
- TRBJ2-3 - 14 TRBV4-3 TGCGCCAGCAGCCAAGAGCTAGCGACAGATACGCAGTATTTT CASSQELATDTQYF
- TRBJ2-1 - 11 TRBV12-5 TGTGCTAGTGGTTTGGACTGGGAGCAGTTCTTC CASGLDWEQFF
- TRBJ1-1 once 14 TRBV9 TGTGCCAGCAGCGTAGCCGGGATGAACACTGAAGCTTTCTTT CASSVAGMNTEAFF
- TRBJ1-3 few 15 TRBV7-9 TGTGCCAGCAGCCCCGGGGGGGTCTCTGGAAACACCATATATTTT CASSPGGVSGNTIYF
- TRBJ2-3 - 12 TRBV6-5 TGTGCCAGCAGTTCGAGTTGGGATACGCAGTATTTT CASSSSWDTQYF
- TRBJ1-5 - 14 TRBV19 TGTGCCAGTAGTATCTTAGGGGCAAATCAGCCCCAGCATTTT CASSILGANQPQHF
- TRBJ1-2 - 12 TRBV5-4 TGTGCCAGCAGCGGGGACTTCTATGGCTACACCTTC CASSGDFYGYTF
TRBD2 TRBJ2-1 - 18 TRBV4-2 TGTGCCAGCAGCCAAATTCTCTCGGGACTAGCGGGGGGGGATGAGCAGTTCTTC CASSQILSGLAGGDEQFF
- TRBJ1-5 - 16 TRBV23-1 TGCGCCAGCAGTCAGCCCCGGGACATTAGCAATCAGCCCCAGCATTTT CASSQPRDISNQPQHF